One T cell receptor beta chain is described in this entry. What it recognizes is unknown. RNA in amounts of roughly 0.5 to 1 ug was reverse transcribed with random hexamers. Across 54 Vbeta and 13 Jbeta, immunoSEQ multiplex PCR amplified TCR beta CDR3. One entry per CDR3 protein, called by TCRdb with MiXCR from the immunoSEQ multiplex PCR reads. The repertoire holds around 170,000 distinct CDR3 sequences, with approximately 95% as singletons. These data originate in a study of CD8 T cells in Susac syndrome. The T cells that were sequenced for TCR beta were CD8+ and CD4+ cells from blood. The multiple sclerosis controls were treatment-naive patients, and their relapsing-remitting disease was stable or active. CDR1 and CDR2 (germline): KGHSH, LQKENI. This CDR3 has 12 amino acids. V was clipped by 5 bases and J by 5 bases, with 7 bases between them. General study points: The TCR sequencing and HLA analysis in the study involved a relatively small number of individuals, as the study acknowledged.

The chain uses TRBV18 and TRBJ2-1; D gene unclear. Specimen: CD8+ T cells from PBMCs. This receptor was identified in a human donor with multiple sclerosis. CDR3 amino acids: CASSARNNEQFF. The CDR3 DNA is TGTGCCAGCTCAGCCAGGAACAATGAGCAGTTCTTC.